The TCR beta chain described here comes from a study of cytomegalovirus exposure and HLA in healthy donors. It was with 60 Vbeta and 13 Jbeta primers that the PCR ran. Generated by immunoSEQ multiplex PCR, the TCRdb table keeps only in-frame clones and is missing some. The repertoire has roughly 100,000 clones, around 77% of them found once; the top ten carry around a tenth. The germline V gene encodes CDR1 KGHSH and CDR2 LQKENI. This CDR3 spans 20 amino acids. V shed 3 bases, J shed 6 bases, and the junction held 16 bases outside the gene matches. Overall study results and limits: V- and J-gene trimming of TCR beta was linked (in a later analysis) to a missense DCLRE1C variant.

Notes on this clone: Its specificity is not known.

This chain joins TRBV18 and TRBJ2-1; 14 bases agree with TRBD2. This TCR derives from a male donor in good health and CMV-seropositive. The sample taken for sequencing was PBMCs. CDR3 amino acids: CASSPPGLAGGPRMGNEQFF. The CDR3 DNA sequence: TGTGCCAGCTCACCGCCCGGACTAGCGGGAGGTCCCCGAATGGGCAATGAGCAGTTCTTC. The variable domain in full, with the rest retrieved from reference TRBV18 and TRBJ2-1, is NAGVMQNPRHLVRRRGQEARLRCSPMKGHSHVYWYRQLPEEGLKFMVYLQKENIIDESGMPKERFSAEFPKEGPSILRIQQVVRGDSAAYFCASSPPGLAGGPRMGNEQFFGPGTRLTVL.